These T cell receptor beta chains were read from a single sample in a study of blood T cell repertoires in COVID-19. Data came from immunoSEQ multiplex PCR; TCRdb stores just in-frame clones and leaves some out. The sample lists about 230,000 clones; 65% to 85% were seen once. Material for sequencing was peripheral blood. Source of these receptors: a man older than 75 with acute or convalescent COVID-19. The CDR3 runs from the conserved cysteine through the conserved F or W. D genes are given only for firm matches. The size entry is marked missing in some rows and otherwise reads once, few, many or a size class.

d_call j_call clone_size v_call cdr3_nt cdr3_aa
TRBD1 TRBJ1-2 - TRBV5-1 TGCGCCAGCAGCTCTAGGGGGGACAGTGGAGAGGTTTACGGCTACACCTTC CASSSRGDSGEVYGYTF
- TRBJ2-1 - TRBV2 TGTGCCAGCAGTTCCGACAACTCCTACAATGAGCAGTTCTTC CASSSDNSYNEQFF
- TRBJ2-3 - TRBV5-1 TGCGCCAGCAGCCGGGACGAAGGACTAACAGATACGCAGTATTTT CASSRDEGLTDTQYF
- TRBJ2-5 - TRBV6-5 TGTGCCAGCAGTACAGATCAGGGGGAGACCCAGTACTTC CASSTDQGETQYF
TRBD2 TRBJ2-2 - TRBV28 TGTGCCAGCAGCCCTACTAGCGGGAGGGCGCCTTCCACCGGGGAGCTGTTTTTT CASSPTSGRAPSTGELFF
TRBD1 TRBJ2-3 - TRBV3-1/TRBV3-2 TGTGCCAGCAGCCAAGATCCGGGACAGAAGCAGTATTTT CASSQDPGQKQYF
- TRBJ1-3 - TRBV5-6 TGTGCCAGCAGCTCGGGTCTAGAACTGGGAAACACCATATATTTT CASSSGLELGNTIYF
TRBD2 TRBJ2-5 - TRBV28 TGTGCCAGCAGTTCCCCGGGACTAGGGAAGGAGACCCAGTACTTC CASSSPGLGKETQYF
- TRBJ1-5 - TRBV4-1 TGCGCCAGCAGCCGGGGGCACAGCAATCAGCCCCAGCATTTT CASSRGHSNQPQHF
- TRBJ1-2 once TRBV6-5 TGTGCCAGCAGTTCCCCCGGAGTTTATGGCTACACCTTC CASSSPGVYGYTF
- TRBJ2-7 - TRBV7-8 TGTGCCAGCAGCTTAACCCTGGGAGTGAATTCCTACGAGCAGTACTTC CASSLTLGVNSYEQYF
- TRBJ2-5 - TRBV6-1 TGTGCCAGCAGTGAAGCCCTCTTTCAGGTGGGAGAGACCCAGTACTTC CASSEALFQVGETQYF
TRBD2 TRBJ2-1 - TRBV4-2 TGTGCCAGCAGCCGCCATACTGCGACTAGCGGGGGGGCAATTGAGCAGTTCTTC CASSRHTATSGGAIEQFF
- TRBJ2-5 - TRBV5-4 TGTGCCAGCAGCTTGGCCGTTGCCCAGGGGGAGACCCAGTACTTC CASSLAVAQGETQYF
TRBD1 TRBJ2-7 - TRBV7-2 TGTGCCAGCAGCTTAGGAGGGACAGGGGGCGAACGGCAGTACTTC CASSLGGTGGERQYF
TRBD2 TRBJ2-7 - TRBV5-1 TGCGCCAGCAGCTTGTTGGAGTCTAGCGGACCGAATTCCTACGAGCAGTACTTC CASSLLESSGPNSYEQYF
- TRBJ2-7 - TRBV7-2 TGTGCCAGCAGCTCCCCTGAACCGGGGAGACTCACCTACGAGCAGTACTTC CASSSPEPGRLTYEQYF
- TRBJ2-7 - TRBV21-1 TGTGCCAGCAGCAACACACTTAGGACAAGACGAAGCATCTACGAGCAGTACTTC CASSNTLRTRRSIYEQYF
- TRBJ1-1 - TRBV2 TGTGCCAGCACTAGGTGGAACACTGAAGCTTTCTTT CASTRWNTEAFF
TRBD2 TRBJ2-7 few TRBV11-2 TGTGCCAGCAGCCCAACGAATCGACTAGCGGGAGTCCCCTACGAGCAGTACTTC CASSPTNRLAGVPYEQYF
- TRBJ2-3 - TRBV11-2 TGTGCCAGCAGCTTAGCAGGGACACGGTCTGTCATAAGCACAGATACGCAGTATTTT CASSLAGTRSVISTDTQYF
- TRBJ1-3 once TRBV3-1/TRBV3-2 TGTGCCAGCAGCCAACAGGGCTCCGGAAACACCATATATTTT CASSQQGSGNTIYF
- TRBJ2-7 - TRBV7-9 TGTGCCAGCAGCTCTGCCTACGAGCAGTACTTC CASSSAYEQYF
TRBD2 TRBJ2-5 - TRBV5-1 TGCGCCAGCAGCTGGGGGGGAGGAGCGGAAGAGACCCAGTACTTC CASSWGGGAEETQYF
TRBD1 TRBJ1-5 - TRBV4-1 TGCGCCAGCAGCCAAGATACGACCGGGACAGGGGGCCTTACCCAGCATTTT CASSQDTTGTGGLTQHF
- TRBJ1-2 once TRBV5-4 TGTGCCAGCAGCTTGGCAGGGAACTATGGCTACACCTTC CASSLAGNYGYTF
TRBD2 TRBJ2-4 - TRBV24-1 TGTGCCACCAGCAGCGGGGTAGCCAAAAACATTCAGTACTTC CATSSGVAKNIQYF
- TRBJ2-5 once TRBV18 TGTGCCAGCTCACCCCCGAGGGACACCCTACGGGAGACCCAGTACTTC CASSPPRDTLRETQYF
- TRBJ2-2 few TRBV11-2 TGTGCCAGCAGCTTAAGACAGGGAGGCACCGGGGAGCTGTTTTTT CASSLRQGGTGELFF
- TRBJ2-5 - TRBV18 TGTGCCAGCTCGGGCAGTCAAGAGACCCAGTACTTC CASSGSQETQYF
- TRBJ1-5 - TRBV4-1 TGCGCCAGCAGCCACCCCGTGGAGGGCCAGCCCCAGCATTTT CASSHPVEGQPQHF
- TRBJ1-2 - TRBV6-6 TGTGCCAGCAGTCCAGGGGTTTCGGGCTACACCTTC CASSPGVSGYTF
- TRBJ2-5 - TRBV5-1 TGCGCCAGCAGCCAGGAGGGACTCAAACGAGAGACCCAGTACTTC CASSQEGLKRETQYF
- TRBJ1-6 - TRBV7-2 TGTGCCAGCAGCTCAGACATTTTTTCACCCCTCCACTTT CASSSDIFSPLHF
- TRBJ1-4 - TRBV28 TGTGCCAGCAGTTTGGCAGGGGAGAATAATGAAAAACTGTTTTTT CASSLAGENNEKLFF
- TRBJ2-5 - TRBV5-4 TGTGCCAGCAGCACGGACAGATTACAAGAGACCCAGTACTTC CASSTDRLQETQYF
- TRBJ2-6 few TRBV5-6 TGTGCCAGCAGCTTGGACGCGCCTGGGGCCAACGTCCTGACTTTC CASSLDAPGANVLTF
- TRBJ2-1 once TRBV10-3 TGTGCCATCAGTGAGAATACAGGTAGAGAGCTAAATGAGCAGTTCTTC CAISENTGRELNEQFF
TRBD1 TRBJ2-2 - TRBV5-4 TGTGCCAGCAGCTCCCGGACCGGGACAGGGGTCGTGGGGGAGCTGTTTTTT CASSSRTGTGVVGELFF
TRBD1 TRBJ1-2 - TRBV28 TGTGCCAGCAGTTTCCGGACAGGGGCCAACTATGGCTACACCTTC CASSFRTGANYGYTF
- TRBJ2-7 - TRBV28 TGTGCCAGCAGTTTACCCCTAGAAGGGAGGATCAACTACGAGCAGTACTTC CASSLPLEGRINYEQYF
TRBD1 TRBJ1-1 - TRBV5-4 TGTGCCAGCAGCAGGGACAGGAACACTGAAGCTTTCTTT CASSRDRNTEAFF
TRBD1 TRBJ1-5 - TRBV10-2 TGCGCCAGCTCAGGGACAGGGGAGGGTCAGCCCCAGCATTTT CASSGTGEGQPQHF
- TRBJ2-3 - TRBV7-2 TGTGCCAGCAGCTTATCGGCGGGGAGGCGGGCAGATACGCAGTATTTT CASSLSAGRRADTQYF
TRBD2 TRBJ2-7 - TRBV3-1/TRBV3-2 TGTGCCAGCAGCCAAGCCGGGGGGGGACTACCCTACGAGCAGTACTTC CASSQAGGGLPYEQYF
TRBD1 TRBJ2-7 - TRBV6-1 TGTGCCAGCAGTGAAGCCTGGGACAGGCGAAGCTCCTACGAGCAGTACTTC CASSEAWDRRSSYEQYF
- TRBJ1-1 - TRBV3-1/TRBV3-2 TGTGCCAGCAGCCAACAAGAAGCAACAGCTAAAGCTTTCTTT CASSQQEATAKAFF
- TRBJ2-7 - TRBV27 TGTGCCAGCTCGCCCGCCGGGAGTTCCTACGAGCAGTACTTC CASSPAGSSYEQYF
- TRBJ2-2 - TRBV5-1 TGCGCCAGCAGCGGTACTAGATGGAACACCGGGGAGCTGTTTTTT CASSGTRWNTGELFF
TRBD1 TRBJ2-7 - TRBV5-1 TGCGCCAGCAGCTCTAGAGCCTGGAGGACAGGGGAAACCTACGAGCAGTACTTC CASSSRAWRTGETYEQYF